The 21 T cell receptor beta chains in this list originate from one sample, sequenced in a study of vaccination and CD4 T cells after COVID-19. Treatment here: roughly nine-day PBMC culture with coronavirus spike peptide pools or control peptides (ViraFEST assay). One should note that the unexposed donor's CD4+ T cells were collected before the COVID-19 pandemic (2011-2018). Which antigens these TCRs recognize remains unknown. Once obtained from cultured CD4+ T cells, the DNA was sequenced using the Oncomine TCR Beta short-read assay. MiXCR, run by TCRdb on the PCR reads, gives a single entry per CDR3 protein. The data hold approximately 5,700 distinct CDR3 sequences, with 25% to 30% observed a single time. Sequenced input: CD4+ T cells from blood, cultured in vitro. All receptors derive from a human donor in good health.

A few counts support this clonotype. J is TRBJ2-5 and V is TRBV11-2; a weak D match, TRBD2 (5 bases). The V and J ends lost 5 bases and 13 bases respectively, with 17 bases between them. The CDR3 is 12 amino acids. Per the germline V gene, CDR1 is SGHAT and CDR2 is FQNNGV. The CDR3 here is CASSGSRRYPYF. CDR3 bases: TGTGCCAGCAGCGGGAGTCGCCGCTATCCGTACTTC.

The J gene is TRBJ2-1, the V gene TRBV12-3 or TRBV12-4, with TRBD2 matching 13 bases. The CDR3 totals 15 residues. Trimming took 5 bases from V and 6 from J; bases not matched to a gene: 4. For the CDR3, the DNA is TGTGCCAGCAGTCCCGGGACTAGCGGGGCCAATGAGCAGTTCTTC. Translating it yields CASSPGTSGANEQFF.

This clonotype has more than one count but fewer than ten. The chain combines TRBV6-1 with TRBJ2-7; 8 bases line up with TRBD2. Losses at the gene ends were 1 base for V and 4 bases for J; bases not matched to a gene: 3. The CDR3 contains 14 residues. CDR1 is MNHNS, CDR2 SASEGT, per germline. CDR3 sequence: CASSEVAGTYEQYF. The CDR3 nucleotides are TGTGCCAGCAGTGAAGTAGCGGGGACATACGAGCAGTACTTC.

The chain is built from TRBV11-2 and TRBJ2-3; D is tentatively TRBD1 or TRBD2 (5 bases each). Germline CDR1 reads SGHAT; CDR2 reads FQNNGV. Trimming removed 3 bases at V and 8 bases at J, with 18 bases between. This CDR3 spans 15 amino acids. In nucleotides, the CDR3 is TGTGCCAGCAGCTTTTCGGGACCTGCGGGCGGTACGCAGTATTTT. This encodes CASSFSGPAGGTQYF.

V gene TRBV19 combines with J gene TRBJ1-5; TRBD1 is a possible D gene (6 bases). Trimming shortened V by 4 bases and J by 5 bases, and 18 bases separated the two germline ends. CDR1 and CDR2 from the germline V gene are LNHDA and SQIVND (reference sequence). This CDR3 region has 16 residues. CDR3: CASSRGWTANYQPQHF. CDR3 sequence (DNA): TGTGCCAGTAGTAGGGGATGGACAGCGAATTATCAGCCCCAGCATTTT.

This chain uses TRBV7-2 with TRBJ2-1; D gene unclear. V lost 5 bases and J 11 bases, leaving 10 bases between the germline ends. This CDR3 is built from 11 residues. CDR1 is SGHTA, CDR2 FQGNSA, per germline. The CDR3 bases are TGTGCCAGCAGCAACGAATATAAGCAGTTCTTC. Protein product: CASSNEYKQFF.

V gene TRBV29-1 combines with J gene TRBJ1-2; D may be TRBD1 (5 bases). V shed 4 bases and J shed 0 bases, with 12 bases lying between them. Germline lookup yields CDR1 SQVTM and CDR2 ANQGSEA. This CDR3 region has 14 residues. CDR3 nucleotide sequence: TGCAGCGTTGGGGGGGTCTTGGCTAACTATGGCTACACCTTC. This sequence encodes CSVGGVLANYGYTF.

There are a few counts of this clonotype. V and J are TRBV20-1 and TRBJ2-1; a possible D gene is TRBD1 (5 bases). CDR1 is DFQATT and CDR2 is SNEGSKA in the germline V gene (reference sequence). This CDR3 has 12 amino acids. V lost 0 bases and J lost 11, with 11 bases in between. In DNA form, the CDR3 reads TGCAGTGCTAGAGATCTCAGGGAAAAGCAGTTCTTC. Translated: CSARDLREKQFF.

This clonotype has only a few counts. This sequence joins TRBV5-4 and TRBJ1-1; D uncertain. CDR1 is SGHNT and CDR2 is YYREEE in the germline V gene (reference sequence). The V and J ends lost 4 bases and 5 bases respectively, with 21 bases between them. This CDR3 spans 16 amino acids. The CDR3 DNA follows: TGTGCCAGCAGCACCTCCGGGTCGCCCTCCCGGACTGAAGCTTTCTTT. It translates to CASSTSGSPSRTEAFF.

By share, this clonotype counts as medium-sized (0.01 to 0.1%). The chain uses TRBV20-1 and TRBJ1-5, with D possibly matching TRBD1 (5 bases). Between the trimmed V and J ends, which lost 3 bases and 1 base, there was a span of 10 bases. Germline CDR1 and CDR2: DFQATT and SNEGSKA (reference sequence). The CDR3 is 14 amino acids. This CDR3 reads CSASPGLSNQPQHF. For the CDR3, the DNA is TGCAGTGCTAGTCCAGGGCTGAGCAATCAGCCCCAGCATTTT.

This clonotype has just one count. The rearrangement links TRBV18 to TRBJ1-1; D not certain. This CDR3 contains 15 residues. The V and J ends lost 6 bases and 1 base respectively, with 15 bases between them. CDR1 and CDR2 (germline): KGHSH, LQKENI. CDR3 protein: CASSRPEGWNTEAFF. In DNA, the CDR3 is TGTGCCAGCTCCCGACCTGAGGGCTGGAACACTGAAGCTTTCTTT.

Only a few counts were recorded for this clonotype. The chain has TRBV20-1 and TRBJ2-2, with 8 positions matching TRBD2. The length of the CDR3 is 15 residues. Per germline, CDR1 DFQATT and CDR2 SNEGSKA (reference sequence). The trim removed 3 bases at V and 7 bases at J, leaving 10 bases unmatched. The CDR3 reads CSASEGGGRGGELFF. The CDR3 DNA sequence: TGCAGTGCTAGTGAGGGCGGGGGGCGAGGCGGGGAGCTGTTTTTT.

The V gene is TRBV5-1, the J gene TRBJ1-2; 7 bases align to TRBD1. Trimming took 4 bases from V and 7 from J; bases not matched to a gene: 7. The CDR3 consists of 13 residues. Germline V gene sequence: CDR1 SGHRS, CDR2 YFSETQ. CDR3 amino acids: CASSLGAGGGYTF. DNA for the CDR3: TGCGCCAGCAGCCTTGGGGCAGGGGGTGGCTACACCTTC.

This chain connects TRBV29-1 to TRBJ2-7; no clear D. The ends were cut back, 4 bases at V and 2 bases at J, with 9 bases in the middle. CDR1 is SQVTM and CDR2 is ANQGSEA in the germline V gene. The CDR3 has 12 amino acids. CDR3 DNA sequence: TGCAGCGTTGGTGGGGAAACCTACGAGCAGTACTTC. Its translation is CSVGGETYEQYF.

The chain joins TRBV20-1 to TRBJ2-7; D is ambiguous. This CDR3 spans 11 amino acids. V was pared by 0 bases and J by 6 bases, with 6 bases between. Germline CDR1 DFQATT, CDR2 SNEGSKA (reference sequence). Written as DNA, the CDR3 is TGCAGTGCTAGAGATTCGACCGAGCAGTACTTC. Its translation: CSARDSTEQYF.

This clonotype was seen only a few times. The chain couples TRBV6-1 to TRBJ2-5; 9 nucleotides agree with TRBD2. Trimming removed 3 bases from V and 5 bases from J; junction bases left unmatched: 7. This CDR3 contains 15 residues. Germline loops: CDR1 MNHNS, CDR2 SASEGT. In DNA form, the CDR3 reads TGTGCCAGCAGTGAGATGCGGGGGGGCTGGGAGACCCAGTACTTC. This codes for CASSEMRGGWETQYF.

Within the sample, this clonotype is medium-sized. The gene calls are TRBV5-1 and TRBJ1-1; possibly TRBD1 for D (6 bases). This CDR3 spans 16 amino acids. Trimming shortened V by 0 bases and J by 2 bases, and 14 bases separated the two germline ends. From germline, CDR1 is SGHRS and CDR2 YFSETQ. The CDR3 spells CASSLARDTSNTEAFF. The CDR3 DNA sequence: TGCGCCAGCAGCTTGGCCAGGGACACGTCTAACACTGAAGCTTTCTTT. The entire variable domain, with the rest obtained from reference TRBV5-1 and TRBJ1-1, is as follows: KAGVTQTPRYLIKTRGQQVTLSCSPISGHRSVSWYQQTPGQGLQFLFEYFSETQRNKGNFPGRFSGRQFSNSRSEMNVSTLELGDSALYLCASSLARDTSNTEAFFGQGTRLTVV.

This chain joins TRBV5-4 and TRBJ1-5; D ambiguous. The germline V gene has CDR1 SGHNT and CDR2 YYREEE (reference sequence). V lost 3 bases and J lost 4, with 8 bases in between. The CDR3 contains 13 residues. In nucleotides, the CDR3 is TGTGCCAGCAGCTCCTCCCCAAATCAGCCCCAGCATTTT. Translating gives CASSSSPNQPQHF.

The rearrangement joins TRBV11-1 to TRBJ1-6; D ambiguous. The germline V and J ends were trimmed by 4 bases and 5 bases, with 15 bases remaining between them. This CDR3 is 16 amino acids long. Germline V gene lookup returns CDR1 SGHAT and CDR2 FQDESV (reference sequence). CDR3: CASSWEDPRNNSPLHF. Here the CDR3 DNA reads TGTGCCAGCAGCTGGGAGGACCCGAGAAATAATTCACCCCTCCACTTT.

In its sample, this clonotype ranks as medium-sized. The gene calls are TRBV27 and TRBJ1-2, with TRBD1 matching 8 bases. The CDR3 contains 14 residues. Germline V gene sequence: CDR1 MNHEY, CDR2 SMNVEV (reference sequence). V lost 5 bases and J lost 8; bases outside the gene matches: 10. CDR3 DNA: TGTGCCAGCAGTCTCACAGGGGGGATGGGAGGCTACACCTTC. The encoded protein is CASSLTGGMGGYTF.

This clonotype occurred a few times. V is TRBV6-1 and J is TRBJ1-1, with D uncertain. CDR1 and CDR2 (germline): MNHNS, SASEGT. This CDR3 spans 15 amino acids. The V and J ends lost 4 bases and 4 bases respectively, with 16 bases between them. In DNA form, the CDR3 reads TGTGCCAGCAGTGGGAATTCGGACGGCCTCACTGAAGCTTTCTTT. It is translated as CASSGNSDGLTEAFF.